This is a list of T cell receptor beta chains from one sample in a study of response to subunit inactivated influenza vaccine. One entry per CDR3 protein results from TCRdb running MiXCR on the RT-PCR reads. The table lists hundreds of thousands of distinct CDR3 sequences, 21% of them singletons, with more than 8.5% in the top ten. The material was PBMCs from blood, obtained around 22 months after vaccination. The source is a man aged 45 to 70 who received an inactivated influenza vaccine. The CDR3 runs from the conserved cysteine through the conserved F or W. Clone size appears in some rows only: once, few, many, or a class for an expanded clone.

clone_size cdr3_length v_call cdr3_aa
. 15 TRBV15 CATSQEWGSNQPQHF
. 15 TRBV5-1 CASSIRGTGKETQYF
. 14 TRBV7-8 CASSQTGSTNEQFF
. 14 TRBV7-9 CASSLEQGGNTIYF
few 13 TRBV6-6 CASTSNPYQPQHF
. 15 TRBV19 CASSNLRDSNQPQHF
. 14 TRBV7-9 CASSPSIQGDTQYF
. 13 TRBV12-3/TRBV12-4 CASSVSTDKTQYF
few 14 TRBV11-2 CASSPPLGTYEQYF
few 18 TRBV15 CATSRVIRLAGDTGELFF
. 12 TRBV28 CASSFEHTEAFF
. 12 TRBV20-1 CSASPFGNTIYF
few 14 TRBV20-1 CSARRADSYNEQFF
many 16 TRBV7-8 CASSLWETGVYTEAFF
few 15 TRBV5-1 CASSLAWGMNTEAFF
few 14 TRBV15 CATSRAGRFETQYF
many 14 TRBV27 CASREAGIYYGYTF
few 14 TRBV29-1 CSVWDRVPQETQYF
few 15 TRBV6-5 CASSSRGPTNQPQHF
. 15 TRBV29-1 CSANLLAGGTGELFF
. 15 TRBV4-1 CASSHLWGQGDTQYF
few 14 TRBV18 CASSRTSGSYEQYF
. 13 TRBV11-2 CASSELRTGELFF
. 15 TRBV7-9 CASSLGRVMDSPLHF
few 17 TRBV4-1 CASSQDRAGGGRYGYTF
. 14 TRBV12-3/TRBV12-4 CASSRQGRKDEQFF
few 15 TRBV15 CATSREGIKSGEQYF
. 14 TRBV5-1 CASSMSGMGDTQYF
. 14 TRBV29-1 CSVVRGVGTDTQYF
. 15 TRBV20-1 CSALKGTGGIQPQHF
once 15 TRBV5-8 CASSLPGSLTGELFF
few 15 TRBV2 CASRALAGGTDTQYF
many 18 TRBV25-1 CASSDGQGIRQLSSPLHF
few 13 TRBV6-5 CASSYSADQPQHF
. 12 TRBV7-2 CASSLLENIQYF
few 12 TRBV12-3/TRBV12-4 CASSLKLGGYTF
. 14 TRBV7-2 CASSPGLAQDTQYF
. 11 TRBV3-1 CASSQHREQYF
few 16 TRBV27 CASRKGAPSGANVLTF
. 15 TRBV12-3/TRBV12-4 CASSRQGLRNSPLHF
. 14 TRBV6-1 CASSNRGQGQPQHF
. 18 TRBV4-3 CASSQESAATSNTGELFF
. 15 TRBV19 CASSILPAMNTEAFF
. 12 TRBV7-2 CASSPNNSPLHF
. 12 TRBV20-1 CSATGGLFEQFF